These T cell receptor beta chains were read from a single sample in a study of cytomegalovirus exposure and HLA in healthy donors. Measured with immunoSEQ multiplex PCR; TCRdb has only the in-frame clones, and not every one. This sample yields 200,000 to 250,000 clones, of which approximately 82% are seen a single time; around 8.6% belongs to the top ten. Sequencing input: PBMCs. The receptors were gathered from a woman aged 55-70 years in good health and CMV-seropositive. CDR3s include the opening cysteine and the closing phenylalanine or tryptophan. D genes are given only for firm matches.

TRBJ2-3	TRBD2	TRBV5-1	CASSLDLAGADTQYF	TGCGCCAGCAGCTTGGACCTAGCGGGAGCAGATACGCAGTATTTT
TRBJ1-2	-	TRBV29-1	CSVEALRLSSGIYGYTF	TGCAGCGTTGAAGCTCTGAGACTCTCCAGTGGCATCTATGGCTACACCTTC
TRBJ1-1	-	TRBV9	CASSPGPGGTEAFF	TGTGCCAGCAGCCCGGGACCCGGGGGCACTGAAGCTTTCTTT
TRBJ2-7	TRBD1	TRBV11-1	CASSSGVGQGDEQYF	TGTGCCAGCAGCTCCGGGGTCGGACAGGGGGACGAGCAGTACTTC
TRBJ2-7	TRBD2	TRBV12-5	CASGGLAYEQYF	TGTGCTAGTGGCGGACTAGCCTACGAGCAGTACTTC
TRBJ1-2	-	TRBV6-1	CASSEVKQGAHYGYTF	TGTGCCAGCAGTGAAGTCAAGCAGGGCGCCCACTATGGCTACACCTTC
TRBJ2-1	-	TRBV7-2	CASSQGSFDNEQFF	TGTGCCAGCAGTCAAGGGAGTTTCGACAATGAGCAGTTCTTC
TRBJ2-7	TRBD2	TRBV5-1	CASRGLAGSYEQYF	TGCGCCAGCAGAGGACTAGCGGGGTCCTACGAGCAGTACTTC
TRBJ1-2	TRBD1	TRBV9	CASSGAGGYGYTF	TGTGCCAGCAGCGGGGCAGGGGGCTATGGCTACACCTTC
TRBJ1-5	-	TRBV28	CASSLTPWGEVSNQPQHF	TGTGCCAGCAGTCTCACCCCGTGGGGGGAGGTTAGCAATCAGCCCCAGCATTTT
TRBJ2-7	TRBD2	TRBV6-1	CASRPGLAGGVEQYF	TGTGCCAGCAGACCTGGACTAGCGGGAGGGGTCGAGCAGTACTTC
TRBJ2-1	TRBD1	TRBV9	CASSAYYRGHSYNEQFF	TGTGCCAGCAGCGCCTACTACAGGGGACACTCCTACAATGAGCAGTTCTTC
TRBJ1-1	TRBD1	TRBV29-1	CSVRTGPNTEAFF	TGCAGCGTACGGACAGGGCCGAACACTGAAGCTTTCTTT
TRBJ2-6	TRBD2	TRBV4-1	CASSHARDSGRSSGANVLTF	TGCGCCAGCAGCCACGCGAGGGATAGCGGGAGATCCTCTGGGGCCAACGTCCTGACTTTC
TRBJ2-1	TRBD1	TRBV6-5	CASSTRTGDNEQFF	TGTGCCAGCAGTACGAGGACAGGGGACAATGAGCAGTTCTTC
TRBJ2-2	-	TRBV9	CASSVASVASGELFF	TGTGCCAGCAGCGTAGCTAGCGTAGCATCCGGGGAGCTGTTTTTT
TRBJ2-7	TRBD1	TRBV7-6	CASSLTGTGLQF	TGTGCCAGCAGCTTAACCGGGACAGGGTTACAATTC
TRBJ2-4	-	TRBV6-1	CASSEATRIQYF	TGTGCCAGCAGTGAAGCGACGAGGATTCAGTACTTC